These T cell receptor beta chains were read from a single sample in a study of Graves' ophthalmopathy and Graves' hyperthyroidism. TCRdb fed the multiplex PCR reads into MiXCR, producing one record per CDR3 protein. The sample has about 620,000 distinct CDR3 sequences, 22% seen once. Sequencing used peripheral blood. The receptors were gathered from a woman between 18 and 29 years old with stable Graves' hyperthyroidism. Some clones in this sample may be carry-over from other donors' samples. Each CDR3 is given with its conserved first and last residue. The order of the fields is D gene, J gene, V gene, clone size, CDR3 protein, CDR3 DNA. The D gene is left open where the match is weak. Some rows mark clone size as missing; the rest say once, few, many or name a class of expanded clone.

D: TRBD1
J: TRBJ2-1
V: TRBV7-3
size: -
CDR3: CASSQYDRADEQFF
DNA: TGTGCCAGCAGCCAATACGACAGGGCGGATGAGCAGTTCTTC

D: TRBD1
J: TRBJ2-7
V: TRBV19
size: many
CDR3: CASSRTGEGYEQYF
DNA: TGTGCCAGTAGTCGAACAGGGGAAGGGTACGAGCAGTACTTC

D: -
J: TRBJ1-2
V: TRBV28
size: -
CDR3: CASSTSGQAYYTF
DNA: -

D: TRBD1
J: TRBJ2-4
V: TRBV14
size: -
CDR3: CASSPKRTGAKNIQYF
DNA: TGTGCCAGCAGCCCCAAGAGGACAGGGGCCAAAAACATTCAGTACTTC

D: -
J: TRBJ2-7
V: TRBV7-8
size: once
CDR3: CASSLGGGVPGGSYEQYF
DNA: TGTGCCAGCAGCTTAGGGGGCGGGGTCCCAGGGGGATCCTACGAGCAGTACTTC

D: -
J: TRBJ1-5
V: TRBV15
size: many
CDR3: CATSATDDLNQPQHF
DNA: TGTGCCACCAGCGCAACGGACGACTTAAATCAGCCCCAGCATTTT

D: -
J: TRBJ1-2
V: TRBV6-1
size: many
CDR3: CASSEAGAASYGYTF
DNA: TGTGCCAGCAGTGAAGCGGGGGCAGCTTCTTATGGCTACACCTTC

D: -
J: TRBJ1-2
V: TRBV6-4
size: once
CDR3: CASSGLGWQPNNYGYSF
DNA: TGCGCCAGCAGCGGACTCGGCTGGCAGCCGAATAACTATGGCTACAGCTTC

D: -
J: TRBJ1-6
V: TRBV11-1
size: -
CDR3: CASSTGQRSSYNSPLHF
DNA: TGTGCCAGCAGTACTGGACAGAGGAGCTCCTATAATTCACCCCTCCACTTT

D: TRBD1
J: TRBJ2-7
V: TRBV7-2
size: -
CDR3: CASSLASYRGPTYEQYF
DNA: TGTGCCAGCAGCTTAGCTTCTTACAGGGGGCCGACCTACGAGCAGTACTTC

D: TRBD2
J: TRBJ2-7
V: TRBV4-1
size: many
CDR3: CASSPVAGSPYEQYF
DNA: TGCGCCAGCAGCCCGGTAGCGGGATCCCCCTACGAGCAGTACTTC

D: TRBD1
J: TRBJ2-7
V: TRBV30
size: few
CDR3: CAWSVRGPGQGPYEQYF
DNA: TGTGCCTGGAGTGTAAGGGGTCCGGGACAGGGACCCTACGAGCAGTACTTC

D: -
J: TRBJ1-5
V: TRBV28
size: many
CDR3: CASHQGRDNFRQPQHF
DNA: TGTGCCAGCCATCAGGGCAGGGATAATTTTCGTCAGCCCCAGCATTTT

D: -
J: TRBJ1-2
V: TRBV28
size: few
CDR3: CASSIKGPGGYTF
DNA: TGTGCCAGTAGTATAAAGGGACCCGGGGGCTACACCTTC

D: -
J: TRBJ1-1
V: TRBV12-5
size: many
CDR3: CASGFERTEAFF
DNA: TGTGCTAGTGGTTTCGAGAGGACTGAAGCTTTCTTT